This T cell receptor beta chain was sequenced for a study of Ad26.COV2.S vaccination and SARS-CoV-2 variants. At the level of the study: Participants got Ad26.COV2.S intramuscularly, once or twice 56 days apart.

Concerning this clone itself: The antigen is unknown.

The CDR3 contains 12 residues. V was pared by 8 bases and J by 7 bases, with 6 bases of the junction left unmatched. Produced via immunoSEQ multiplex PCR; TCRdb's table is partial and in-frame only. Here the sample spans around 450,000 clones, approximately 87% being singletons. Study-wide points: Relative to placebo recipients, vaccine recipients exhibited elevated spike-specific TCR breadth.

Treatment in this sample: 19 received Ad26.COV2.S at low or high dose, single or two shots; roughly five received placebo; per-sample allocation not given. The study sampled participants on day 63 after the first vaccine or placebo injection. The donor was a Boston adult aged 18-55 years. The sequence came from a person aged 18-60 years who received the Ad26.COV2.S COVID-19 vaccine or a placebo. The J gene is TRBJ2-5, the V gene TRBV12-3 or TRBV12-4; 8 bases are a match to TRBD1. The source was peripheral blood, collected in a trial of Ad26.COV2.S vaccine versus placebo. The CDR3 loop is CASRDRRGTQYF. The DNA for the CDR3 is TGTGCCAGCCGGGACAGGCGGGGGACCCAGTACTTC.